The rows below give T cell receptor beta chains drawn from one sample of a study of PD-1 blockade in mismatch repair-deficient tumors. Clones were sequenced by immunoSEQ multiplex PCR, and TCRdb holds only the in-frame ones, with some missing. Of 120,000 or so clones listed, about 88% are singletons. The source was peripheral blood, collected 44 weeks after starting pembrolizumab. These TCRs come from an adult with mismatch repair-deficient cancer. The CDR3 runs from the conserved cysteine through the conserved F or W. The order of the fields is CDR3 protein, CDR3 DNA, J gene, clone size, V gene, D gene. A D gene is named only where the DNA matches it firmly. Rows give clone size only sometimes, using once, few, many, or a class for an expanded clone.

CASSPGPLTDTQYF | TGTGCCAGCAGCCCGGGACCGCTCACAGATACGCAGTATTTT | TRBJ2-3 | - | TRBV6-1 | -
CASSPFYLEDEQFF | TGTGCCAGCAGTCCATTCTACTTGGAGGATGAGCAGTTCTTC | TRBJ2-1 | - | TRBV27 | -
CASRGGIGGRTEAFF | TGTGCCAGCAGGGGTGGGATCGGGGGAAGAACTGAAGCTTTCTTT | TRBJ1-1 | - | TRBV6-5 | -
CASRGTSGNYEQYF | TGCGCCAGCAGGGGGACTAGCGGGAATTACGAGCAGTACTTC | TRBJ2-7 | - | TRBV10-2 | TRBD2
CASSFVAANPYEQYF | TGTGCCAGCAGCTTTGTAGCAGCTAACCCCTACGAGCAGTACTTC | TRBJ2-7 | - | TRBV5-5 | -
CASSYTTGPNYGYTF | TGTGCCAGCAGTTATACGACAGGGCCTAACTATGGCTACACCTTC | TRBJ1-2 | - | TRBV28 | TRBD1
CASSQDPRGRPGREGYNYGYTF | TGTGCCAGCAGCCAAGATCCCCGAGGGCGTCCAGGGAGAGAGGGTTATAACTATGGCTACACCTTC | TRBJ1-2 | once | TRBV14 | -
CASSLMGERMIGYEQYF | TGTGCCAGCAGCTTGATGGGGGAACGGATGATTGGCTACGAGCAGTACTTC | TRBJ2-7 | - | TRBV7-2 | -
CASSQAEGRSYEQYF | TGTGCCAGCAGCCAAGCGGAGGGGAGGTCCTACGAGCAGTACTTC | TRBJ2-7 | - | TRBV4-2 | -
CASSLSNDGYTF | TGTGCCAGCAGCCTCTCGAACGATGGCTACACCTTC | TRBJ1-2 | few | TRBV7-2 | -
CASSGRQGVYEQYF | TGTGCCAGCAGTGGGCGGCAGGGGGTTTACGAGCAGTACTTC | TRBJ2-7 | - | TRBV2 | TRBD1
CASSLRSGANVLTF | TGTGCCAGCAGTTTACGGTCTGGGGCCAACGTCCTGACTTTC | TRBJ2-6 | - | TRBV28 | -
CASSLVWDGYGYTF | TGTGCCAGCAGCTTAGTATGGGACGGATATGGCTACACCTTC | TRBJ1-2 | - | TRBV7-9 | -
CASSQASGSSYEQYF | TGCGCCAGCAGCCAAGCTAGCGGGAGCTCCTACGAGCAGTACTTC | TRBJ2-7 | - | TRBV4-1 | TRBD2
CASSSPQGTDEQFF | TGTGCCAGCTCATCCCCACAGGGGACGGATGAGCAGTTCTTC | TRBJ2-1 | few | TRBV18 | TRBD1
CASTTGYNEQFF | TGTGCCAGCACCACAGGTTACAATGAGCAGTTCTTC | TRBJ2-1 | - | TRBV6-1 | -
CASSDRAGESGELFF | TGTGCCAGCAGTGACAGGGCGGGAGAGTCCGGGGAGCTGTTTTTT | TRBJ2-2 | - | TRBV6-4 | TRBD2
CASSYTAKKGSLTYYEQYF | TGTGCCAGCAGCTACACTGCTAAGAAGGGCTCTCTTACCTACTACGAGCAGTACTTC | TRBJ2-7 | - | TRBV7-9 | -
CASSFGQEEQYF | TGTGCCAGCAGTTTTGGACAGGAAGAGCAGTACTTC | TRBJ2-7 | - | TRBV7-9 | TRBD1
CASSLGRPGSGEQFF | TGTGCCAGCAGTTTAGGCCGGCCGGGATCAGGGGAGCAGTTCTTC | TRBJ2-1 | - | TRBV27 | -
CASGLTLAGTSGAYEQYF | TGTGCTAGTGGTTTGACCTTAGCCGGGACTAGCGGGGCCTACGAGCAGTACTTC | TRBJ2-7 | - | TRBV12-5 | TRBD2
CASSQRIRAPSYEQYF | TGCGCCAGCAGCCAACGAATCAGGGCCCCATCCTACGAGCAGTACTTC | TRBJ2-7 | few | TRBV4-1 | -
CASSPQGPNTGELFF | TGCGCCAGCAGCCCTCAAGGCCCGAACACCGGGGAGCTGTTTTTT | TRBJ2-2 | - | TRBV5-1 | -
CASSPDRPNQPQHF | TGTGCCAGCAGCCCGGACAGGCCGAATCAGCCCCAGCATTTT | TRBJ1-5 | - | TRBV7-9 | TRBD1
CASSPGTGGAIYGYTF | TGTGCCAGCAGCCCCGGGACAGGGGGCGCGATCTATGGCTACACCTTC | TRBJ1-2 | once | TRBV9 | TRBD1
CASSPPGQQAGGETQYF | TGTGCCAGCAGCCCTCCGGGACAACAAGCGGGAGGGGAGACCCAGTACTTC | TRBJ2-5 | - | TRBV11-2 | TRBD2
CASWERGRDEQYF | TGCGCCAGCTGGGAAAGGGGCCGCGACGAGCAGTACTTC | TRBJ2-7 | once | TRBV5-1 | -
CASRRTGGEETQYF | TGTGCCAGCAGAAGGACAGGGGGCGAAGAGACCCAGTACTTC | TRBJ2-5 | - | TRBV2 | TRBD1
CASSLRGSGTQYF | TGTGCCAGCAGCCTAAGGGGGTCCGGTACGCAGTATTTT | TRBJ2-3 | - | TRBV7-2 | -
CATSRDIARGGEQYF | TGTGCCACCAGCAGGGACATAGCGCGGGGGGGGGAGCAGTACTTC | TRBJ2-7 | - | TRBV15 | TRBD2
CASSQTGTGANVLTF | TGCGCCAGCAGCCAAACAGGGACCGGGGCCAACGTCCTGACTTTC | TRBJ2-6 | - | TRBV4-1 | -
CAWTETGPYEQYF | TGTGCCTGGACCGAGACAGGCCCCTACGAGCAGTACTTC | TRBJ2-7 | - | TRBV30 | -
CASSQESRGNQPQHF | TGCGCCAGCAGCCAAGAGTCAAGAGGAAATCAGCCCCAGCATTTT | TRBJ1-5 | - | TRBV4-1 | -
CASSLEHFYEQYF | TGTGCCAGCAGCTTAGAACATTTCTACGAGCAGTACTTC | TRBJ2-7 | once | TRBV11-3 | -
CASSSLGFGQPQHF | TGCGCCAGCAGCTCCCTGGGCTTTGGGCAGCCCCAGCATTTT | TRBJ1-5 | - | TRBV5-1 | -
CASSPRGTSGRVTQYF | TGCGCCAGCAGCCCTCGGGGGACTAGCGGGAGGGTGACCCAGTACTTC | TRBJ2-5 | - | TRBV4-1 | TRBD2
CASSQVTGKSSYEQYF | TGCGCCAGCAGCCAAGTTACAGGAAAGAGCTCCTACGAGCAGTACTTC | TRBJ2-7 | - | TRBV4-1 | -
CASSTRLAAKETQYF | TGCGCCAGCAGCACGCGACTAGCGGCCAAAGAGACCCAGTACTTC | TRBJ2-5 | - | TRBV5-1 | TRBD2
CASSGDQGAGELFF | TGCGCCAGCAGTGGGGACCAGGGGGCCGGGGAGCTGTTTTTT | TRBJ2-2 | - | TRBV10-1 | TRBD1
CASTRLAGTNEQFF | TGTGCCAGCACTCGACTAGCGGGAACAAATGAGCAGTTCTTC | TRBJ2-1 | - | TRBV6-1 | TRBD2
CASTQRAGNTGELFF | TGTGCCAGTACCCAGCGGGCGGGCAACACCGGGGAGCTGTTTTTT | TRBJ2-2 | - | TRBV19 | -
CASSLGAGLAREQFF | TGTGCCAGCAGCTTAGGAGCGGGACTAGCCCGGGAGCAGTTCTTC | TRBJ2-1 | - | TRBV11-3 | TRBD2
CATSRVRGQKYNEQFF | TGTGCCACCAGCAGAGTAAGGGGACAGAAGTACAATGAGCAGTTCTTC | TRBJ2-1 | - | TRBV15 | TRBD1
CASSLGGSGANVLTF | TGTGCCAGCAGCCTAGGGGGCTCTGGGGCCAACGTCCTGACTTTC | TRBJ2-6 | once | TRBV7-9 | -
CASSSRTGPQETQYF | TGTGCCAGCAGCTCCAGGACAGGACCTCAAGAGACCCAGTACTTC | TRBJ2-5 | - | TRBV2 | TRBD1
CASSLSREKLFF | TGTGCCAGCAGCTTGTCCCGAGAAAAACTGTTTTTT | TRBJ1-4 | - | TRBV7-8 | -
CASSLVPEQFF | TGTGCCAGCAGCTTAGTTCCTGAGCAGTTCTTC | TRBJ2-1 | few | TRBV7-9 | -
CASSVGREGNTQYF | TGTGCCAGCAGCGTAGGGCGGGAGGGGAATACGCAGTATTTT | TRBJ2-3 | - | TRBV9 | TRBD2
CASSLRQLAETQYF | TGTGCCAGCAGCTTGCGACAGCTGGCGGAGACCCAGTACTTC | TRBJ2-5 | - | TRBV5-6 | -
CASSLIGRRYEQYF | TGTGCCAGCAGTTTAATCGGGAGAAGGTACGAGCAGTACTTC | TRBJ2-7 | - | TRBV27 | -
CASSEPYTYEQYF | TGCGCCAGCAGTGAGCCCTACACCTACGAGCAGTACTTC | TRBJ2-7 | - | TRBV10-2 | -
CASSRGTVTGNEQFF | TGTGCCAGCAGTCGAGGGACAGTCACGGGCAATGAGCAGTTCTTC | TRBJ2-1 | - | TRBV6-5 | TRBD1
CASRGTGEAFF | TGTGCCAGTAGAGGGACCGGTGAAGCTTTCTTT | TRBJ1-1 | - | TRBV19 | -
CASSENVEFYQPQHF | TGTGCCAGCAGTGAAAATGTCGAGTTTTACCAGCCCCAGCATTTT | TRBJ1-5 | - | TRBV6-1 | -
CASSQVMGATGELFF | TGCGCCAGCAGCCAAGTGATGGGGGCCACCGGGGAGCTGTTTTTT | TRBJ2-2 | few | TRBV4-1 | -
CAWRDSYEQYF | TGTGCCTGGAGGGACAGCTACGAGCAGTACTTC | TRBJ2-7 | few | TRBV30 | -
CASSPNPGQGSYEQYF | TGTGCCAGCAGCCCCAACCCGGGACAGGGAAGCTACGAGCAGTACTTC | TRBJ2-7 | - | TRBV28 | TRBD1
CASSQDLAGGYNEQFF | TGCGCCAGCAGCCAAGATCTAGCGGGAGGATACAATGAGCAGTTCTTC | TRBJ2-1 | once | TRBV4-3 | TRBD2
CSAEFDYEQYF | TGCAGTGCTGAGTTCGACTACGAGCAGTACTTC | TRBJ2-7 | few | TRBV20-1 | -
CASSVGGSAGTQYF | TGTGCCAGCAGCGTAGGCGGGAGCGCTGGTACGCAGTATTTT | TRBJ2-3 | - | TRBV9 | TRBD2